This record looks at one T cell receptor beta chain sequence and its context. Its antigen is unidentified. This sample was taken from a study of cytomegalovirus exposure and HLA in healthy donors. Study observations and caveats: Reported findings show TCR beta sequences accurately forecast HLA-A and HLA-B alleles in most subjects. The study flagged about 150 TCR beta chains as cytomegalovirus-associated. In vitro experiments confirmed that three CMV-associated chains were specific for CMV antigens.

CDR3 length: 17 residues. Losses at the gene ends were 4 bases for V and 4 bases for J; bases not matched to a gene: 17. Germline-derived CDR1 and CDR2 are GTSNPN and SVGIG (reference sequence). Primers included in the PCR were 60 Vbeta and 13 Jbeta primers. Only in-frame clones appear in the TCRdb table, and some are missing; sequencing was by immunoSEQ multiplex PCR. The table shows about 240,000 clones, with about 86% occurring only once. Specimen: PBMCs. This TCR was sampled from a woman aged 55-69 years in good health and CMV-seropositive. The gene calls are TRBV30 and TRBJ2-7, with 9 positions matching TRBD2. Here the CDR3 reads CAWNTETSGSSWYEQYF. CDR3 sequence (DNA): TGTGCCTGGAACACGGAGACTAGCGGTTCAAGTTGGTACGAGCAGTACTTC.